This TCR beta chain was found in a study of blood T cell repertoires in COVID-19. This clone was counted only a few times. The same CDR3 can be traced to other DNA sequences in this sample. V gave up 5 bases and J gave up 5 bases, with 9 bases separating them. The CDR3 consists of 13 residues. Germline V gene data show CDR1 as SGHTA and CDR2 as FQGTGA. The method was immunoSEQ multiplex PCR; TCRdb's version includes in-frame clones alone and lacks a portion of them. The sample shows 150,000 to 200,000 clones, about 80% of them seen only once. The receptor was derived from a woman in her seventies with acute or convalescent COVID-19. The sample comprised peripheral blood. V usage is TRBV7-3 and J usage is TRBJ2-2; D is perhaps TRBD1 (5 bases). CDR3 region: CASSPQGTGELFF. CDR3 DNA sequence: TGTGCCAGCAGCCCGCAGGGTACCGGGGAGCTGTTTTTT.